What follows is one TCR beta chain and its context. This sample is drawn from a study of blood T cell repertoires in COVID-19. On the study more broadly: COVID-19 samples from acute and convalescent phases originated in the United States, Italy and Spain.

Enrolled through a virtual design, the participants were between 18 and 89 years of age and came from 24 US areas. Participants had their cohort set by participant-reported clinical history. In the authors' workflow: Amplifying reference gene primers gave estimates of nucleated cell counts. The protocol was immunoSEQ multiplex PCR, while the TCRdb copy is restricted to in-frame clones and leaves out a portion. That table is the source of V, J and clone size, and D and trimming were worked out from the DNA. In the table there are roughly 140,000 clones, roughly 84% of which are singletons. CDR3 length: 16 amino acids. Looked up from germline, CDR1 is SEHNR and CDR2 is FQNEAQ (reference sequence). Losses at the gene ends were 5 bases for V and 4 bases for J; bases not matched to a gene: 12.

The receptor was derived from a man aged 45-65 years in a cohort exposed to, infected with or recovered from COVID-19 (not recorded which). This chain uses TRBV7-9 with TRBJ2-3; TRBD2 matches at 7 bases. Sequenced sample: PBMCs or T cells enriched from blood (not recorded which). CDR3 bases: TGTGCCAGCAGCGCGATCCGGACTAGTGAAGCAGATACGCAGTATTTT. Translated, it gives CASSAIRTSEADTQYF. The full variable domain, completed using reference TRBV7-9 and TRBJ2-3, is DTGVSQNPRHKITKRGQNVTFRCDPISEHNRLYWYRQTLGQGPEFLTYFQNEAQLEKSRLLSDRFSAERPKGSFSTLEIQRTEQGDSAMYLCASSAIRTSEADTQYFGPGTRLTVL.